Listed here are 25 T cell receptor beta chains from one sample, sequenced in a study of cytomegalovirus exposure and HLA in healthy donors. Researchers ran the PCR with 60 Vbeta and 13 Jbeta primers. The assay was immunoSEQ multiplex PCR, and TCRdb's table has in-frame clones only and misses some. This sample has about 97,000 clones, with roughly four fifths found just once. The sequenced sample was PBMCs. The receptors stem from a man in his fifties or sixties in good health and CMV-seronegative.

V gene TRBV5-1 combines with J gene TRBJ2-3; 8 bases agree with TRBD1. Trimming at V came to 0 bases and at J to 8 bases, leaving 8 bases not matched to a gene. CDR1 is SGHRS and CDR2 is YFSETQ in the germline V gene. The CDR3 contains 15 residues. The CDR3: CASSLGQGPFGTQYF. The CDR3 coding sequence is TGCGCCAGCAGCTTGGGACAGGGGCCCTTTGGTACGCAGTATTTT. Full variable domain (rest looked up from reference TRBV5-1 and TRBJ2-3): KAGVTQTPRYLIKTRGQQVTLSCSPISGHRSVSWYQQTPGQGLQFLFEYFSETQRNKGNFPGRFSGRQFSNSRSEMNVSTLELGDSALYLCASSLGQGPFGTQYFGPGTRLTVL.

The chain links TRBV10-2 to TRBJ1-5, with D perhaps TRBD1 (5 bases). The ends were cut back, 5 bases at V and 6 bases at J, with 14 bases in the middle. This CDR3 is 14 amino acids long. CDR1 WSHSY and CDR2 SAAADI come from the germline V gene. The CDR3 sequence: CASSFPGLGQPQHF. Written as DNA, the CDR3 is TGCGCCAGCAGTTTTCCAGGGCTCGGTCAGCCCCAGCATTTT.

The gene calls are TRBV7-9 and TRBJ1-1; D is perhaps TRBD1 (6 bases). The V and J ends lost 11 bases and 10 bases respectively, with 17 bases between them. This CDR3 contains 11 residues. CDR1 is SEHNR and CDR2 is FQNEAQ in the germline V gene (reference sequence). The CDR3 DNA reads TGTGCCGGTACGGGGGGGCTCGGAGCTTTCTTT. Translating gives CAGTGGLGAFF.

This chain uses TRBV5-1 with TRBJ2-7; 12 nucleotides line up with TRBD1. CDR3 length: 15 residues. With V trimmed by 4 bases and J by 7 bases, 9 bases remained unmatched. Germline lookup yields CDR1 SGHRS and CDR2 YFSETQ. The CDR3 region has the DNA TGCGCCAGCAGCATCCGGGACAGGGGGCAGAGAGAGCAGTACTTC. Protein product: CASSIRDRGQREQYF.

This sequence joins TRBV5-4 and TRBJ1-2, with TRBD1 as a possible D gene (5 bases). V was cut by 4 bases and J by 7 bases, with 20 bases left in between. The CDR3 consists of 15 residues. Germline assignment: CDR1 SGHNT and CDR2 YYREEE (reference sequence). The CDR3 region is CASSPPTVTDGGYTF. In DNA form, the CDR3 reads TGTGCCAGCAGCCCGCCGACAGTAACGGATGGTGGCTACACCTTC.

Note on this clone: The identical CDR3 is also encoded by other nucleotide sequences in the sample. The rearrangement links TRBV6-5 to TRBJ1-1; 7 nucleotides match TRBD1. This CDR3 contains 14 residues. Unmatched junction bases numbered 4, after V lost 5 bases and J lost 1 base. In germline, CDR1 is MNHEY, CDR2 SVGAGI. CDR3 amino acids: CASSPRDRNTEAFF. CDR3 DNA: TGTGCCAGCAGTCCCCGGGACAGGAACACTGAAGCTTTCTTT.

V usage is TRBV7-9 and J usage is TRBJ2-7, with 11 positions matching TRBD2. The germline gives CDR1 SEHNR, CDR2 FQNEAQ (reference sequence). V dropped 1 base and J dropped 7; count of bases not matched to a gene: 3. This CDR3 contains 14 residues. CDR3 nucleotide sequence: TGTGCCAGCAGCTTAGGGACTAGCGGGCTAGAGCAGTACTTC. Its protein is CASSLGTSGLEQYF.

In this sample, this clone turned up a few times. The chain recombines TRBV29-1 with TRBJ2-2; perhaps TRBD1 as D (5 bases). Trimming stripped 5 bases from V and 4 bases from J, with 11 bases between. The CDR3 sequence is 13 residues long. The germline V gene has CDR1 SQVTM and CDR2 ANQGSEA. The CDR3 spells CSVNQGGTGELFF. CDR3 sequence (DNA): TGCAGCGTTAACCAGGGTGGCACCGGGGAGCTGTTTTTT.

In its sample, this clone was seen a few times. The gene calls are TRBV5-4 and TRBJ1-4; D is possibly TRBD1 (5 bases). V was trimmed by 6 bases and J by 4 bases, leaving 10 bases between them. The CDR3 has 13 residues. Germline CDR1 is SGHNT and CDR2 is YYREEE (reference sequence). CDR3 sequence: CASTQDINEKLFF. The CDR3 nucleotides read TGTGCCAGCACACAGGATATTAATGAAAAACTGTTTTTT.

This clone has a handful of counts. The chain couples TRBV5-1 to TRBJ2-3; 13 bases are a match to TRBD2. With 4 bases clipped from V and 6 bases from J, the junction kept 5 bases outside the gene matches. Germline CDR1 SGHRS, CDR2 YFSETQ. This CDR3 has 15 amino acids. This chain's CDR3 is CASSRTSGGGDTQYF. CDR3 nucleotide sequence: TGCGCCAGCAGCCGGACTAGCGGGGGTGGGGATACGCAGTATTTT.

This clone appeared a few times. The CDR3 DNA is TGTGCCAGCAGCTTAGGGGGACGGGGACAGGGGGCGTCCGAGCAGTACTTC. It encodes CASSLGGRGQGASEQYF. The rearrangement joins TRBV7-6 to TRBJ2-7; TRBD1 matches 12 bases. Trimming cost V 1 base and J 6 bases; bases outside gene matches: 10. The CDR3 runs 17 residues. The germline CDR1 and CDR2 sequences are SGHVS and FNYEAQ.

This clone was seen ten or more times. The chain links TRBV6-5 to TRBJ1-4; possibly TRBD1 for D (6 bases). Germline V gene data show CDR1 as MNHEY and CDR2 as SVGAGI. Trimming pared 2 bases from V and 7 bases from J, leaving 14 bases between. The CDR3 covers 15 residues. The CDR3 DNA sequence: TGTGCCAGCAGTTACGGGGGGGCTGAGGTTGAAAAACTGTTTTTT. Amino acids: CASSYGGAEVEKLFF.

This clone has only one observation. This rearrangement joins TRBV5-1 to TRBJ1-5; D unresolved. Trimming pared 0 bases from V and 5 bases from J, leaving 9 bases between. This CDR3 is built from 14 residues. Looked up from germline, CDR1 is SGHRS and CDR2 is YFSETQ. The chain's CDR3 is CASSLGAPDQPQHF. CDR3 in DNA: TGCGCCAGCAGCTTGGGGGCCCCAGATCAGCCCCAGCATTTT.

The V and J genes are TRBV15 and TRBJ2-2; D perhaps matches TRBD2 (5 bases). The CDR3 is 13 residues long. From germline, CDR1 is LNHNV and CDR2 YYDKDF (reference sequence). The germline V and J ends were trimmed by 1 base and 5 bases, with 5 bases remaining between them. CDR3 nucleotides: TGTGCCACCAGCAGAGCGGGAACCGGGGAGCTGTTTTTT. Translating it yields CATSRAGTGELFF.

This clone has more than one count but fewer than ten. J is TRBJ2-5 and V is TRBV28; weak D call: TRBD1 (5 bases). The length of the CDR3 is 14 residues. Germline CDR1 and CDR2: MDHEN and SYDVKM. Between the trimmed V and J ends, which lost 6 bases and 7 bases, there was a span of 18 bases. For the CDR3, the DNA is TGTGCCAGCAGCCCTCCCGCAGGGAAGACGACCCAGTACTTC. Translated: CASSPPAGKTTQYF.

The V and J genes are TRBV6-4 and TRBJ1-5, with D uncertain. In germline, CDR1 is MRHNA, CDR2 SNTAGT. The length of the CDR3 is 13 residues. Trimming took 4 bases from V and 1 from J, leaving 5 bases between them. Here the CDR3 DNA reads TGTGCCAGCAGTGCCGGGAGCAATCAGCCCCAGCATTTT. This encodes CASSAGSNQPQHF.

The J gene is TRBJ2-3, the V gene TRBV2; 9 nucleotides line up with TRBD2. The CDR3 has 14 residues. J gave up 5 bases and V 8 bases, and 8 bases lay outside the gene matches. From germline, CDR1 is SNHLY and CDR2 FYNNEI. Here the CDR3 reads CASDLAAGGDTQYF. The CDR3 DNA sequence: TGTGCCAGCGACCTGGCAGCGGGGGGAGATACGCAGTATTTT.

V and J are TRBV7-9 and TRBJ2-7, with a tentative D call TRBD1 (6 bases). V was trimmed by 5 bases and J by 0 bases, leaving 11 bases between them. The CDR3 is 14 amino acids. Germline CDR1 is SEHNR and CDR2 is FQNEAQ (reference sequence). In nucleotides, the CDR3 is TGTGCCAGCAGCAGGGACATAGGCTCCTACGAGCAGTACTTC. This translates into CASSRDIGSYEQYF. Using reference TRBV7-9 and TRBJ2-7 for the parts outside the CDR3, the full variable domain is DTGVSQNPRHKITKRGQNVTFRCDPISEHNRLYWYRQTLGQGPEFLTYFQNEAQLEKSRLLSDRFSAERPKGSFSTLEIQRTEQGDSAMYLCASSRDIGSYEQYFGPGTRLTVT.

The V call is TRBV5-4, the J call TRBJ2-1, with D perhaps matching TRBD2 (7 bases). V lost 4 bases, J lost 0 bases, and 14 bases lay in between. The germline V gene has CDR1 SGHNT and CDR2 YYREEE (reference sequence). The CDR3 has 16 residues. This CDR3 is CASSLGGGSSYNEQFF. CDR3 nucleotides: TGTGCCAGCAGCCTAGGGGGGGGGAGCTCCTACAATGAGCAGTTCTTC.

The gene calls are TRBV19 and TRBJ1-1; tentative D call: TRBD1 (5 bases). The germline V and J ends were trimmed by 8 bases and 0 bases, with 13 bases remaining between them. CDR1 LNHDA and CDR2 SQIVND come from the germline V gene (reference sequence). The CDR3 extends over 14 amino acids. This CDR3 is CASAQGKMNTEAFF. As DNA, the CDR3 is TGTGCCAGTGCCCAGGGAAAAATGAACACTGAAGCTTTCTTT.

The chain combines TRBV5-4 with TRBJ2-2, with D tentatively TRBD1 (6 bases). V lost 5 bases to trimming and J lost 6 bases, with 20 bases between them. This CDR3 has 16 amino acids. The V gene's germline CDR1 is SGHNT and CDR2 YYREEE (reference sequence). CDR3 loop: CASRPGPSGVAGELFF. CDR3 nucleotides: TGTGCCAGCAGGCCTGGGCCGTCAGGGGTTGCCGGGGAGCTGTTTTTT.

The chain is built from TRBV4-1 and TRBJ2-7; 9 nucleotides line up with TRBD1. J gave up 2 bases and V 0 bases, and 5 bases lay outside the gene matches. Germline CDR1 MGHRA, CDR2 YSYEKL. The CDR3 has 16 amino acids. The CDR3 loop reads CASSQEWTGVAYEQYF. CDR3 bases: TGCGCCAGCAGCCAAGAGTGGACAGGGGTTGCCTACGAGCAGTACTTC.

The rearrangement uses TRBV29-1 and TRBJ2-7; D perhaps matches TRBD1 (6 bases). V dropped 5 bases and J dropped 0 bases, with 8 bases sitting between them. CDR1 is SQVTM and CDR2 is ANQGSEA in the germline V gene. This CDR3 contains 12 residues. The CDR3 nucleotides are TGCAGCGTTCGACAGGCCTCCTACGAGCAGTACTTC. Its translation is CSVRQASYEQYF.

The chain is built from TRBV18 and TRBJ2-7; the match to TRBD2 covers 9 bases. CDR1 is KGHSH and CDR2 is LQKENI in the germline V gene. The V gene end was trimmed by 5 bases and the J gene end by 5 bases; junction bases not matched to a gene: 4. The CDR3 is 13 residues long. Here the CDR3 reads CASSSASGNEQYF. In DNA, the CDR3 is TGTGCCAGCTCATCTGCTAGCGGGAACGAGCAGTACTTC.

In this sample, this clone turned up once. CDR3 protein: CAAGEPEANEQFF. In DNA form, the CDR3 reads TGTGCCGCCGGCGAGCCGGAGGCCAATGAGCAGTTCTTC. The genes are TRBV27 and TRBJ2-1; perhaps TRBD2 as D (5 bases). V lost 11 bases to trimming and J lost 6 bases, with 17 bases between them. The germline V gene encodes CDR1 MNHEY and CDR2 SMNVEV (reference sequence). This CDR3 comprises 13 residues.